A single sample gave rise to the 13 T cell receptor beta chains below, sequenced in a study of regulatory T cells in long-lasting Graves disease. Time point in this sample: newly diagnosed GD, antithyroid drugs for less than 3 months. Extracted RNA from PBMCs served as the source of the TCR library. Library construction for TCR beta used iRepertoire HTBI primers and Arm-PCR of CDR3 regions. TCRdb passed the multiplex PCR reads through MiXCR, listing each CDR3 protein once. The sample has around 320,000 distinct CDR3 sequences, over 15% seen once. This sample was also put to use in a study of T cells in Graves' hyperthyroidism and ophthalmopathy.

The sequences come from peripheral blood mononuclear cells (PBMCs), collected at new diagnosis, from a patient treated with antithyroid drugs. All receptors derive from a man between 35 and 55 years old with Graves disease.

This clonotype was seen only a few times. In nucleotides, the CDR3 is TGTGCCAGTAGTATATCCCCCGGACAGGGATACCAGCCCCAGCATTTT. It codes for CASSISPGQGYQPQHF. V is TRBV19 and J is TRBJ1-5; 8 bases align to TRBD1. The CDR3 extends over 16 amino acids. The V segment lost 2 bases and the J segment 7 bases; nucleotides outside the gene matches: 10. CDR1 is LNHDA and CDR2 is SQIVND in the germline V gene (reference sequence).

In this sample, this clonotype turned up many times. CDR3 nucleotides: TGTGCCAGCAGCGGGGAGTCCGAGCAGTACTTC. This codes for CASSGESEQYF. The chain employs TRBV28 and TRBJ2-7, with D tentatively TRBD2 (5 bases). This CDR3 is built from 11 residues. Germline values: CDR1 MDHEN, CDR2 SYDVKM. V was shortened by 6 bases and J by 6 bases, with 9 bases between the two germline ends.

The CDR3 sequence is CASSFKAGVNGYTF. The CDR3, as DNA: TGTGCCAGCAGTTTTAAGGCAGGGGTGAATGGCTACACCTTC. The chain employs TRBV28 and TRBJ1-2, with a weak D call TRBD1 (6 bases). Germline V gene sequence: CDR1 MDHEN, CDR2 SYDVKM. The germline V and J ends were trimmed by 3 bases and 6 bases, with 14 bases remaining between them. CDR3 size: 14 residues.

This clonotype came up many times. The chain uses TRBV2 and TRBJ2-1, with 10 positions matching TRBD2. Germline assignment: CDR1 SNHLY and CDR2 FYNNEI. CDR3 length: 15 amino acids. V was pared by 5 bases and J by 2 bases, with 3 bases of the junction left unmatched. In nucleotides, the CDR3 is TGTGCCAGCAGTTATAGCGGGGGGACCTACAATGAGCAGTTCTTC. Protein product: CASSYSGGTYNEQFF.

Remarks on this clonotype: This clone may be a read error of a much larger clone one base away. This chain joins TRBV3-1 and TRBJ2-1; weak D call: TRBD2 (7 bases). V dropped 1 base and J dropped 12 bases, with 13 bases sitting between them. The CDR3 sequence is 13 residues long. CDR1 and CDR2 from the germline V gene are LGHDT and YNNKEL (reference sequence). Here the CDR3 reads CASSQGGGHMQFF. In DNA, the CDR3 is TGTGCCAGCAGCCAAGGGGGGGGACACATGCAGTTCTTC.

The CDR3: CAISDGQEHNEQFF. CDR3 DNA sequence: TGTGCCATCAGTGACGGACAGGAACACAATGAGCAGTTCTTC. The V and J genes are TRBV10-3 and TRBJ2-1; 7 bases are a match to TRBD1. CDR3 size: 14 residues. Germline assignment: CDR1 ENHRY and CDR2 SYGVKD. Trimming removed 3 bases from V and 5 bases from J; junction bases left unmatched: 4.

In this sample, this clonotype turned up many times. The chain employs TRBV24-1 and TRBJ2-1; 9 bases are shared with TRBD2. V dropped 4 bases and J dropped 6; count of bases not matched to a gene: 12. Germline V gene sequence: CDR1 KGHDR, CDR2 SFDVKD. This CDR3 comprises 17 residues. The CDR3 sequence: CATSDPRGGASTNEQFF. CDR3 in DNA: TGTGCCACCAGTGACCCGCGGGGGGGGGCCAGCACCAATGAGCAGTTCTTC.

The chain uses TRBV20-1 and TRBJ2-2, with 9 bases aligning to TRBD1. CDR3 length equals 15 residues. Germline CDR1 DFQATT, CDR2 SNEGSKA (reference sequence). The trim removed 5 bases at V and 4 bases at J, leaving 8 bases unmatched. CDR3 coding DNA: TGCAGTGCTCCTAGGACAGGGGAGGGCACCGGGGAGCTGTTTTTT. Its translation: CSAPRTGEGTGELFF.

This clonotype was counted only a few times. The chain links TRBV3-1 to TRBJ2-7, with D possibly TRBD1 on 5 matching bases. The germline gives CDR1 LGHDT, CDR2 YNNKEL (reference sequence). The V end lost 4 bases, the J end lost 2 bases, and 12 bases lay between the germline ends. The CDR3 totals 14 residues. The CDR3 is CASSPGDSTYEQYF. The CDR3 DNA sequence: TGTGCCAGCAGCCCTGGAGACAGTACCTACGAGCAGTACTTC.

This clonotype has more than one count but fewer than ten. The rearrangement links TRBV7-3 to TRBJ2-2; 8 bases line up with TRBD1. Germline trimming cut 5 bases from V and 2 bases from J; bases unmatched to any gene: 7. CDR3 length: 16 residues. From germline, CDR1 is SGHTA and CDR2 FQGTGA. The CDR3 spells CASSRQQGVNTGELFF. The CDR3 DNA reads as TGTGCCAGCAGCCGGCAACAGGGGGTCAACACCGGGGAGCTGTTTTTT.

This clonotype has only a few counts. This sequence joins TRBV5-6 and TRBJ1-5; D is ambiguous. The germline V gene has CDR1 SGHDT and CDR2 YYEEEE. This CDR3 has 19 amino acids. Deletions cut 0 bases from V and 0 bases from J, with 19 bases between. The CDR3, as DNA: TGTGCCAGCAGCTTGGGGGCGGGCCGACCTTCCTATAGCAATCAGCCCCAGCATTTT. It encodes CASSLGAGRPSYSNQPQHF.

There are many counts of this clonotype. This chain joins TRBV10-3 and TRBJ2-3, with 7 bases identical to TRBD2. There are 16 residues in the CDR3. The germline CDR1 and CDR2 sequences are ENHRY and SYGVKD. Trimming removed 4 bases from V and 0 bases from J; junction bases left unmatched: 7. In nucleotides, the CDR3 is TGTGCCATCAGTGGGCTGACTAGCCTTAGCACAGATACGCAGTATTTT. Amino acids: CAISGLTSLSTDTQYF.

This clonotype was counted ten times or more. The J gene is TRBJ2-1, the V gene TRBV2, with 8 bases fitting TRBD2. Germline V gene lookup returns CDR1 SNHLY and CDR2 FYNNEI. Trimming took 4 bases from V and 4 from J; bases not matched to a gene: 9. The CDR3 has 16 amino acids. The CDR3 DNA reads TGTGCCAGCAGTGTGTCGAGCGGGGGAGGTTACAATGAGCAGTTCTTC. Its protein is CASSVSSGGGYNEQFF.